This T cell receptor beta chain was captured in a study of CD8+ T cells in alopecia areata. From alopecia areata patients, lesional scalp punch biopsies and peripheral blood were collected. The CDR3 spans 14 residues. In germline, CDR1 is GTSNPN, CDR2 SVGIG (reference sequence). Trimming shortened V by 1 base and J by 2 bases, and 9 bases separated the two germline ends. Extracted RNA was reverse transcribed into cDNA, the sequencing template. Here immunoSEQ multiplex PCR was the method, and the copy in TCRdb shows in-frame clones only, minus some. The sample includes about 130,000 clones, roughly 61% seen only once; the top ten take 6.4%.

The chain combines TRBV30 with TRBJ1-5, with D unresolved. This receptor was identified in a human donor with alopecia areata. Sample: CD4+ T cells sorted from blood, taken at week 0. The CDR3 DNA reads as TGTGCCTGGAGTGAGGGCTTAGGCAATCAGCCCCAGCATTTT. Protein product: CAWSEGLGNQPQHF. The whole variable domain, filled in from reference TRBV30 and TRBJ1-5, reads SQTIHQWPATLVQPVGSPLSLECTVEGTSNPNLYWYRQAAGRGLQLLFYSVGIGQISSEVPQNLSASRPQDRQFILSSKKLLLSDSGFYLCAWSEGLGNQPQHFGDGTRLSIL.